The 25 T cell receptor beta chains presented below share a single source sample, sequenced in a study of T-cell memory formation after mild COVID-19. TCRdb itself ran the 5' RACE reads through MiXCR, one entry per CDR3 protein. In the table there are approximately 100,000 distinct CDR3 sequences, 9.5% to 15% of which are singletons. Material for sequencing was PBMCs or a T cell subset sorted from them (not recorded which). The receptor set was obtained from an adult woman who had mild COVID-19 (a few samples of this study predate the infection). Cell type and time point are not known.

This chain uses TRBV9 with TRBJ2-3; D might be TRBD2 (5 bases). This CDR3 region has 14 residues. Per germline, CDR1 SGDLS and CDR2 YYNGEE. V was trimmed by 0 bases and J by 4 bases, leaving 9 bases between them. CDR3 DNA: TGTGCCAGCAGCGTAGCGGGATTGCCAGATACGCAGTATTTT. Protein sequence: CASSVAGLPDTQYF.

The rearrangement joins TRBV29-1 to TRBJ1-2; 7 bases fit TRBD1. The CDR3 totals 12 residues. Germline loops: CDR1 SQVTM, CDR2 ANQGSEA. J was trimmed by 8 bases and V by 7 bases; bases with no gene match: 10. The CDR3 loop reads CSEKTGVDGYTF. CDR3 bases: TGCAGCGAGAAAACAGGGGTTGACGGCTACACCTTC.

The chain employs TRBV19 and TRBJ2-1; the D gene is possibly TRBD2 (5 bases). The germline V gene has CDR1 LNHDA and CDR2 SQIVND (reference sequence). CDR3 length: 15 residues. With 0 bases removed from V and 4 bases from J, the gap between germline ends came to 10 bases. CDR3 nucleotide sequence: TGTGCCAGTAGTATAGACAGCGGAGCTTACAATGAGCAGTTCTTC. It encodes CASSIDSGAYNEQFF. Using reference TRBV19 and TRBJ2-1 for the parts outside the CDR3, the full variable domain is DGGITQSPKYLFRKEGQNVTLSCEQNLNHDAMYWYRQDPGQGLRLIYYSQIVNDFQKGDIAEGYSVSREKKESFPLTVTSAQKNPTAFYLCASSIDSGAYNEQFFGPGTRLTVL.

This CDR3 is CASSVDDRYNEQFF. The CDR3 DNA sequence: TGTGCCAGCAGCGTAGATGACAGGTACAATGAGCAGTTCTTC. This chain joins TRBV9 and TRBJ2-1; tentatively, D is TRBD1 (6 bases). V gave up 0 bases and J gave up 4 bases, with 8 bases separating them. Germline CDR1 is SGDLS and CDR2 is YYNGEE. The CDR3 length is 14 residues.

The J gene is TRBJ2-1, the V gene TRBV29-1, with D maybe TRBD2 (6 bases). CDR3 length: 12 residues. The V gene lost 6 bases and the J gene lost 7 bases, with 13 bases spanning the gap. CDR1 SQVTM and CDR2 ANQGSEA come from the germline V gene. The chain's CDR3 is CSVEEGRNEQFF. The CDR3 DNA follows: TGCAGCGTCGAGGAGGGCCGTAATGAGCAGTTCTTC.

The chain couples TRBV5-1 to TRBJ1-2; D unresolved. The CDR3 runs to 14 residues. Germline CDR1 SGHRS, CDR2 YFSETQ. With 4 bases removed from V and 7 bases from J, the gap between germline ends came to 17 bases. CDR3 sequence: CASSLYSGDPGYTF. The CDR3 nucleotides are TGCGCCAGCAGCCTTTACAGCGGGGATCCTGGCTACACCTTC.

This clonotype was seen only a few times. The chain links TRBV7-8 to TRBJ2-1, with TRBD2 matching over 7 bases. The CDR3 has 15 residues. Germline V CDR1 and CDR2: SGHVS, FQNEAQ. Trimming removed 4 bases from V and 3 bases from J; junction bases left unmatched: 6. The CDR3 DNA sequence: TGTGCCAGCAGCTCCCCCGGGACTAACTACAATGAGCAGTTCTTC. It is translated as CASSSPGTNYNEQFF.

This clonotype came up a few times. The rearrangement uses TRBV7-6 and TRBJ1-1; D might be TRBD1 (6 bases). CDR3 length equals 16 residues. V was cut by 1 base and J by 6 bases, with 18 bases left in between. In germline, CDR1 is SGHVS, CDR2 FNYEAQ. In nucleotides, the CDR3 is TGTGCCAGCAGCTTAGTTTCCCAGGGGAGAGGCGCTGAAGCTTTCTTT. Translated, it gives CASSLVSQGRGAEAFF.

This clonotype was found many times. The chain joins TRBV5-1 to TRBJ2-2; tentative D call: TRBD2 (6 bases). V lost 4 bases and J lost 0, with 16 bases in between. This CDR3 contains 17 residues. The germline CDR1 and CDR2 sequences are SGHRS and YFSETQ. The CDR3 bases are TGCGCCAGCAGCCCGCGTTGGGAGGCGGCGAACACCGGGGAGCTGTTTTTT. It yields the protein CASSPRWEAANTGELFF. The full variable domain, its missing parts supplied by reference TRBV5-1 and TRBJ2-2, is KAGVTQTPRYLIKTRGQQVTLSCSPISGHRSVSWYQQTPGQGLQFLFEYFSETQRNKGNFPGRFSGRQFSNSRSEMNVSTLELGDSALYLCASSPRWEAANTGELFFGEGSRLTVL.

This clonotype has more than one count but fewer than ten. The genes are TRBV20-1 and TRBJ2-7; TRBD1 aligns across 9 bases. The junction had 14 bases not matched to a gene; V was cut back by 4 bases and J by 4 bases. The CDR3 extends over 16 amino acids. Looked up from germline, CDR1 is DFQATT and CDR2 is SNEGSKA (reference sequence). The CDR3 DNA reads as TGCAGTGCTAAAGGACAGGGGACCTCCCTAGCGTACGAGCAGTACTTC. Amino acid sequence: CSAKGQGTSLAYEQYF.

This chain joins TRBV14 and TRBJ1-4; TRBD1 might be the D (5 bases). This CDR3 contains 20 residues. Germline V lookup: CDR1 SGHDN, CDR2 FVKESK. Trimming took off 3 bases at V and 0 bases at J, with 23 bases between the two ends. The CDR3 loop reads CASSHGTDNTGKATNEKLFF. The CDR3 coding sequence is TGTGCCAGCAGCCATGGGACCGATAACACCGGAAAAGCAACTAATGAAAAACTGTTTTTT. Supplemented by reference TRBV14 and TRBJ1-4, the full variable domain reads EAGVTQFPSHSVIEKGQTVTLRCDPISGHDNLYWYRRVMGKEIKFLLHFVKESKQDESGMPNNRFLAERTGGTYSTLKVQPAELEDSGVYFCASSHGTDNTGKATNEKLFFGSGTQLSVL.

This clonotype was detected only a few times. The gene calls are TRBV7-2 and TRBJ2-1; 7 bases are shared with TRBD2. The germline V gene has CDR1 SGHTA and CDR2 FQGNSA. The junction had 6 bases not matched to a gene; V was cut back by 2 bases and J by 5 bases. The CDR3 runs to 15 residues. The CDR3 spells CASSLLGGTHNEQFF. The CDR3 DNA reads TGTGCCAGCAGCTTACTGGGGGGGACCCACAATGAGCAGTTCTTC.

In its sample, this clonotype was seen a few times. The CDR3 loop reads CSVVFEPPVGTGQFF. Written as DNA, the CDR3 is TGCAGCGTTGTGTTCGAGCCCCCCGTCGGGACCGGGCAGTTCTTC. This chain links TRBV29-1 with TRBJ2-1; D possibly uses TRBD1 or TRBD2 (5 bases each). Deletions cut 4 bases from V and 12 bases from J, with 25 bases between. Per the germline V gene, CDR1 is SQVTM and CDR2 is ANQGSEA. The CDR3 extends over 15 amino acids.

This chain connects TRBV5-4 to TRBJ2-7; D gene ambiguous. Trimming left V 0 bases short and J 2 bases short, with 9 bases between. In germline, CDR1 is SGHNT, CDR2 YYREEE (reference sequence). The CDR3 runs 14 residues. The CDR3 DNA sequence: TGTGCCAGCAGCTTGGCCTTGCGGCCCTACGAGCAGTACTTC. Translated: CASSLALRPYEQYF.

This clonotype has more than one count but fewer than ten. This sequence joins TRBV7-2 and TRBJ2-1; TRBD1 matches at 9 bases. CDR3 length equals 17 residues. Germline V gives CDR1 SGHTA, CDR2 FQGNSA. The junction had 11 bases not matched to a gene; V was cut back by 3 bases and J by 5 bases. The CDR3 sequence: CASSFYVGQGADNEQFF. In nucleotides, the CDR3 is TGTGCCAGCAGCTTCTACGTGGGACAGGGTGCAGACAATGAGCAGTTCTTC.

This clonotype has a handful of counts. The chain links TRBV5-1 to TRBJ1-1; perhaps TRBD1 as D (5 bases). This CDR3 is 17 amino acids long. Germline V gene data show CDR1 as SGHRS and CDR2 as YFSETQ. V lost 0 bases and J lost 0, with 15 bases in between. This CDR3 is CASSLVGEFAMNTEAFF. As DNA, the CDR3 is TGCGCCAGCAGCTTGGTGGGGGAATTTGCTATGAACACTGAAGCTTTCTTT. The full variable domain, with the rest looked up from reference TRBV5-1 and TRBJ1-1, is KAGVTQTPRYLIKTRGQQVTLSCSPISGHRSVSWYQQTPGQGLQFLFEYFSETQRNKGNFPGRFSGRQFSNSRSEMNVSTLELGDSALYLCASSLVGEFAMNTEAFFGQGTRLTVV.

This clonotype has ten or more counts. V gene TRBV7-9 combines with J gene TRBJ2-3; TRBD2 is a possible D gene (6 bases). Germline CDR1 is SEHNR and CDR2 is FQNEAQ (reference sequence). V was shortened by 1 base and J by 2 bases, with 19 bases between the two germline ends. CDR3 length equals 18 residues. CDR3: CASSLVAGGVFLTDTQYF. For the CDR3, the DNA is TGTGCCAGCAGCTTAGTGGCCGGCGGGGTCTTCCTCACAGATACGCAGTATTTT. Together with reference TRBV7-9 and TRBJ2-3, the CDR3 gives the full variable domain: DTGVSQNPRHKITKRGQNVTFRCDPISEHNRLYWYRQTLGQGPEFLTYFQNEAQLEKSRLLSDRFSAERPKGSFSTLEIQRTEQGDSAMYLCASSLVAGGVFLTDTQYFGPGTRLTVL.

This clonotype was seen at least ten times. The rearrangement uses TRBV7-9 and TRBJ2-7; TRBD2 aligns across 12 bases. V lost 5 bases and J lost 5; bases outside the gene matches: 4. The germline V gene encodes CDR1 SEHNR and CDR2 FQNEAQ (reference sequence). This CDR3 spans 14 amino acids. CDR3 amino acids: CASSARLAGDEQYF. CDR3 sequence (DNA): TGTGCCAGCAGCGCCCGACTAGCGGGAGACGAGCAGTACTTC.

This clonotype was counted between two and nine times. The chain combines TRBV3-1 with TRBJ2-5, with TRBD2 matching over 7 bases. The CDR3 totals 13 residues. The V gene end was trimmed by 7 bases and the J gene end by 2 bases; junction bases not matched to a gene: 4. Germline CDR1 reads LGHDT; CDR2 reads YNNKEL (reference sequence). CDR3 sequence: CASNQGGQETQYF. CDR3 in DNA: TGTGCCAGCAATCAGGGAGGGCAAGAGACCCAGTACTTC.

This clonotype was detected once. This chain connects TRBV7-9 to TRBJ2-7; tentative D call: TRBD2 (5 bases). The CDR3 extends over 16 amino acids. Deletions cut 3 bases from V and 2 bases from J, with 17 bases between. Germline V gene lookup returns CDR1 SEHNR and CDR2 FQNEAQ (reference sequence). The CDR3 sequence is CASSFGVVVSAYEQYF. CDR3 coding DNA: TGTGCCAGCAGCTTCGGGGTAGTAGTGTCCGCCTACGAGCAGTACTTC.

A few counts support this clonotype. J is TRBJ2-1 and V is TRBV27; D is ambiguous. V gave up 2 bases and J gave up 0 bases, with 8 bases separating them. CDR1 is MNHEY and CDR2 is SMNVEV in the germline V gene (reference sequence). The CDR3 consists of 15 residues. The CDR3 nucleotides are TGTGCCAGCAGTTTAGGTGCCAGCTCCTACAATGAGCAGTTCTTC. Protein: CASSLGASSYNEQFF.

The sample holds a few counts of this clonotype. The chain employs TRBV25-1 and TRBJ2-7; 7 nucleotides match TRBD1. Per the germline V gene, CDR1 is MGHDK and CDR2 is SYGVNS. V dropped 6 bases and J dropped 2; count of bases not matched to a gene: 4. This CDR3 spans 13 amino acids. The CDR3 here is CASRYRGAYEQYF. The CDR3 DNA reads as TGTGCCAGCAGGTACAGGGGCGCCTACGAGCAGTACTTC.

This clonotype was seen a few times. The chain recombines TRBV29-1 with TRBJ2-1; 11 nucleotides line up with TRBD2. Trimming removed 4 bases from V and 5 bases from J; junction bases left unmatched: 4. CDR1 and CDR2 from the germline V gene are SQVTM and ANQGSEA. The CDR3 runs to 14 residues. CDR3 sequence reads: CSVGGTSGDNEQFF. The CDR3 nucleotides read TGCAGCGTTGGGGGGACTAGCGGCGACAATGAGCAGTTCTTC.

Ten or more counts support this clonotype. The chain combines TRBV25-1 with TRBJ2-3; D is ambiguous. Germline V gene data show CDR1 as MGHDK and CDR2 as SYGVNS. The V and J ends lost 0 bases and 3 bases respectively, with 7 bases between them. This CDR3 spans 14 amino acids. The CDR3 loop reads CASSEYSLTDTQYF. As DNA, the CDR3 is TGTGCCAGCAGTGAATACTCCCTTACAGATACGCAGTATTTT.

This chain joins TRBV6-5 and TRBJ2-7, with 8 bases aligning to TRBD2. Germline CDR1 and CDR2: MNHEY and SVGAGI. The V gene end was trimmed by 0 bases and the J gene end by 5 bases; junction bases not matched to a gene: 6. The CDR3 is 15 residues long. CDR3 nucleotides: TGTGCCAGCAGTTACTCGCCGGGAGGGCCGAACGAGCAGTACTTC. Encoded protein: CASSYSPGGPNEQYF.